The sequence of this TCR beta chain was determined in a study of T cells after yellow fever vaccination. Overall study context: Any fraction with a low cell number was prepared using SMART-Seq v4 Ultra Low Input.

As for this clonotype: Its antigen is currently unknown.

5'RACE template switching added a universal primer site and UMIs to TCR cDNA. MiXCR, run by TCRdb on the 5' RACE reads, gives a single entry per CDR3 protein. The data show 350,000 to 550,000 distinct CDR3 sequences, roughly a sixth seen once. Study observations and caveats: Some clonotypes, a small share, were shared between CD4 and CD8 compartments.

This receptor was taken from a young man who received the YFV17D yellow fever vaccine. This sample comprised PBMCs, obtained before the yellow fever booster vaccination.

The CDR3 sequence: CASSLVGRDSPLHF. CDR3 nucleotides: TGCGCCAGCAGCTTGGTGGGGAGGGATTCACCCCTCCACTTT. The chain couples TRBV5-1 to TRBJ1-6; D is ambiguous. V was cut by 0 bases and J by 8 bases, with 9 bases left in between. Germline V gene sequence: CDR1 SGHRS, CDR2 YFSETQ. The CDR3 is 14 residues long.